This TCR beta chain was recovered during a study of cytomegalovirus exposure and HLA in healthy donors. Turning to the study itself: In a previous analysis, approximately 110 million unique TCR beta sequences were found from 170 million or so T cells. Study-wide results and limits: Through in vitro validation, three CMV-associated chains were shown to be specific for CMV antigens. Most subjects had HLA-A and HLA-B alleles reportedly predicted accurately by TCR beta sequences.

Details on this clone: The target antigen is unknown.

The CDR3 extends over 18 amino acids. CDR1 and CDR2 (germline): SGHDT, YYEEEE. V shed 1 base, J shed 3 bases, and the junction held 13 bases outside the gene matches. A multiplex PCR was run with 60 Vbeta primers and 13 Jbeta primers. Profiled with immunoSEQ multiplex PCR; TCRdb holds only in-frame clones, not every one. The profile shows roughly 280,000 clones, around two thirds of them singletons. The sequence was collected from a female donor in good health and CMV-seronegative. This chain links TRBV5-6 with TRBJ2-7; TRBD2 matches 10 bases. The source material was PBMCs. CDR3 DNA: TGTGCCAGCAGCTTGAGACTAGCGGGTTTCTCTCAAATCTACGAGCAGTACTTC. This translates into CASSLRLAGFSQIYEQYF.